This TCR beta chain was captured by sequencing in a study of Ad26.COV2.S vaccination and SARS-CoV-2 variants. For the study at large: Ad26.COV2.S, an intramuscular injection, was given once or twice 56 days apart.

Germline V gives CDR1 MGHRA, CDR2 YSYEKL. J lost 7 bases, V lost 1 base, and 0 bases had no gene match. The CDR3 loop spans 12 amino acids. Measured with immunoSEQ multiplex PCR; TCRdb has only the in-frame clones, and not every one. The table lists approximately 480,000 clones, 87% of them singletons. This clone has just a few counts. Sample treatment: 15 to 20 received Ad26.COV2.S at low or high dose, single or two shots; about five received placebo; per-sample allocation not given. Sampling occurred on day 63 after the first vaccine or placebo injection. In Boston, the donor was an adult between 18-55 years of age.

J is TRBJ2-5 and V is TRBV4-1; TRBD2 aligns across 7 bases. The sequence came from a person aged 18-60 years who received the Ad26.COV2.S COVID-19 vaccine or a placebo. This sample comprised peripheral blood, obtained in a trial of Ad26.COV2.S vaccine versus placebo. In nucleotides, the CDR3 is TGCGCCAGCAGCCAAGCGGGAGGGACCCAGTACTTC. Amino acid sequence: CASSQAGGTQYF.